The sequence of this TCR beta chain was determined in a study of long-term antiretroviral therapy in people with HIV. Participants who had HIV were, without exception, treated in the United States. The assay, immunoSEQ v3.0, was run at survey level. TCRdb's table, derived via immunoSEQ multiplex PCR, lists solely in-frame clones and lacks some. Of 30,000 or so clones in the sample, 65% to 75% were seen once. As to this clone: Its antigen is unknown.

Study conclusions and caveats: Transplant donor controls retained higher diversity, though diversity increased after ART. Adherence to ART, viral resistance and therapy changes lacked any data. Blood specimens, gathered between the mid-2000s and the late 2010s, were possibly obtained under older ART regimens.

The V gene end was trimmed by 1 base and the J gene end by 4 bases; junction bases not matched to a gene: 11. The CDR3 contains 17 residues. Germline V lookup: CDR1 KGHSH, CDR2 LQKENI. The V gene is TRBV18, the J gene TRBJ2-3; 7 nucleotides line up with TRBD2. The sequencing here drew on unsorted PBMCs, taken 3 years after starting antiretroviral therapy. The TCR sequence derives from a man between 50 and 59 years old with HIV. The CDR3 loop reads CASSPRSGGGPSDTQYF. As DNA, the CDR3 is TGTGCCAGCTCACCACGATCGGGGGGAGGGCCGTCAGATACGCAGTATTTT.